This T cell receptor beta chain was sequenced in a study of shared clonotypes between healthy human individuals. Whole-study results and caveats: Several donors showed sharing of roughly 5% of naive CD4 clonotypes.

Libraries were prepared by immunoSEQ multiplex PCR; TCRdb keeps only in-frame clonotypes and omits some of them. The profile covers around 2.3 million clones, with approximately 95% appearing a single time and about 0.13% taken by the ten largest. This clone appeared once. Its matching antigen is unknown. The germline gives CDR1 SGHNT, CDR2 YYREEE (reference sequence). With 6 bases clipped from V and 2 bases from J, the junction kept 9 bases outside the gene matches. CDR3 length equals 16 residues. The receptor comes from a man aged 18 to 29 in good health. This rearrangement joins TRBV5-4 to TRBJ2-3; TRBD2 agrees at 10 bases. The sequenced sample consisted of naive CD4+ T cells sorted from blood. Subset reported: CD45RA+ positively selected. CDR3 in amino acids: CASNLERGGVTDTQYF. For the CDR3, the DNA is TGTGCCAGCAACCTTGAGCGGGGGGGTGTCACAGATACGCAGTATTTT.